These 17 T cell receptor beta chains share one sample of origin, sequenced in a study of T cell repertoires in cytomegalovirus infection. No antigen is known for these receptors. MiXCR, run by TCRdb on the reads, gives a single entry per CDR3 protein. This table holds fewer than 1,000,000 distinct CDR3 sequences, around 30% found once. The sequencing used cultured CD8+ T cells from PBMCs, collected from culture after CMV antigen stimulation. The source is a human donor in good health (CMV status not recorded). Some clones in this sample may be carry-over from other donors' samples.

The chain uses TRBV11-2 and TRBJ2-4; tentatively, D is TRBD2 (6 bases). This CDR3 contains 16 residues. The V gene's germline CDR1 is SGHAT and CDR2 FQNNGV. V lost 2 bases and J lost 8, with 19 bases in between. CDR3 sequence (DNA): TGTGCCAGCAGCTTAAGAAGGACACCGCCGGGAGACATTCAGTACTTC. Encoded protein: CASSLRRTPPGDIQYF.

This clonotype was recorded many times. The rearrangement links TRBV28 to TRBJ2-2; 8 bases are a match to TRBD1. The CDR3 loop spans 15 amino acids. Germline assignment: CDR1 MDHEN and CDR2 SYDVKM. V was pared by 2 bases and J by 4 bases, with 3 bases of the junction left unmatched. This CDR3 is CASSLLGQGTGELFF. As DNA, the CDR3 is TGTGCCAGCAGTTTACTTGGACAGGGCACCGGGGAGCTGTTTTTT.

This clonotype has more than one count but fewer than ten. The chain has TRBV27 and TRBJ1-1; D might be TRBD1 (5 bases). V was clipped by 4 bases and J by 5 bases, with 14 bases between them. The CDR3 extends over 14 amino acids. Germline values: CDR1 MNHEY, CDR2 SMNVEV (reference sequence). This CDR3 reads CASSYGGVGTEAFF. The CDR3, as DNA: TGTGCCAGCAGTTATGGGGGTGTGGGGACTGAAGCTTTCTTT.

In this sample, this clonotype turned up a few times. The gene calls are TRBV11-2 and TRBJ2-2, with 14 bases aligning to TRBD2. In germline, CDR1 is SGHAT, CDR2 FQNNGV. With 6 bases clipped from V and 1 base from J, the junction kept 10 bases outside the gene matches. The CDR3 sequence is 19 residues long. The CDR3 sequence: CASSSRGLAGALNTGELFF. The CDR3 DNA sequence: TGTGCCAGCAGTAGCCGGGGACTAGCGGGGGCCTTGAACACCGGGGAGCTGTTTTTT.

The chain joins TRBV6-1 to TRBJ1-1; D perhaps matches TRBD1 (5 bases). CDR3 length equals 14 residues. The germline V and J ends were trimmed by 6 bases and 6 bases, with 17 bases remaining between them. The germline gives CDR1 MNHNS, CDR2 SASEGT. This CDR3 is CASSDRGKGPEAFF. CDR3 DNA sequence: TGTGCCAGCAGCGACCGGGGGAAGGGACCTGAAGCTTTCTTT.

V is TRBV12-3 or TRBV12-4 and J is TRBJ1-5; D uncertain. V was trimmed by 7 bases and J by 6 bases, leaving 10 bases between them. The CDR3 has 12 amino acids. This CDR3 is CASTLGSQPQHF. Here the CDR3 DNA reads TGTGCCAGCACTTTGGGGAGTCAGCCCCAGCATTTT.

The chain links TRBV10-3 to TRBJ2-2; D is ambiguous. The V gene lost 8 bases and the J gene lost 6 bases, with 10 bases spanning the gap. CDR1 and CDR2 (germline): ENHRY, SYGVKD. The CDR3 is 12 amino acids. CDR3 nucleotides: TGTGCCATCCTGGAGTTATCCGGGGAGCTGTTTTTT. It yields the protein CAILELSGELFF.

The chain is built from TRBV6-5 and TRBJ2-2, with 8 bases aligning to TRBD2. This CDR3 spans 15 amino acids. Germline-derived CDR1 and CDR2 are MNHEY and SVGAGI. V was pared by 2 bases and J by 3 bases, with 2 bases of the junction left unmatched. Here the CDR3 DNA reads TGTGCCAGCAGTTACACAGCGGGGGACACCGGGGAGCTGTTTTTT. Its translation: CASSYTAGDTGELFF.

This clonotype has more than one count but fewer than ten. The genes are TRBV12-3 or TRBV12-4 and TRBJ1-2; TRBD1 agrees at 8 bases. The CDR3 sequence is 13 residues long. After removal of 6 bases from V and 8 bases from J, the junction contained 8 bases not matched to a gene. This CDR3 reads CASRSTGVEGYTF. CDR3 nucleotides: TGTGCCAGCAGATCGACAGGGGTTGAGGGCTACACCTTC.

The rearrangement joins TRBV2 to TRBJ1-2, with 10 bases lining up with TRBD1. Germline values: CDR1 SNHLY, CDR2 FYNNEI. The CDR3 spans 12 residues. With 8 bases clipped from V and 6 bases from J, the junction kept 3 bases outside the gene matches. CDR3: CASQDRGNGYTF. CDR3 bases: TGTGCCAGCCAGGACAGGGGGAATGGCTACACCTTC.

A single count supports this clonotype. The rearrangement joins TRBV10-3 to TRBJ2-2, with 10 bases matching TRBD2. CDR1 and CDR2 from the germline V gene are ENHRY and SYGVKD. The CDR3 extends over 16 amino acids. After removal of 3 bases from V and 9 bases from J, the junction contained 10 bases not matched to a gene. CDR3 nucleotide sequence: TGTGCCATCAGTGAAGGTCTAGCGGGGGTGTCATGGGAGCTGTTTTTT. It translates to CAISEGLAGVSWELFF.

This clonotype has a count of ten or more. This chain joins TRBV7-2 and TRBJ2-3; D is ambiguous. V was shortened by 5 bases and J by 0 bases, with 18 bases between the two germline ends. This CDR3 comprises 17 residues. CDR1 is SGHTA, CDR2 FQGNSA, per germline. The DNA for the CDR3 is TGTGCCAGCAGCCTCCCGGGTGGGCGTACTAGCACAGATACGCAGTATTTT. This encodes CASSLPGGRTSTDTQYF.

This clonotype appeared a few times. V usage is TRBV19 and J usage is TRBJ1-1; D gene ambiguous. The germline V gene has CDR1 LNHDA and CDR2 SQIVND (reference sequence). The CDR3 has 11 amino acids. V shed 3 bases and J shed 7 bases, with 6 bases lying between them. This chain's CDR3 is CASSIRVEAFF. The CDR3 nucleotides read TGTGCCAGTAGTATCCGCGTTGAAGCTTTCTTT.

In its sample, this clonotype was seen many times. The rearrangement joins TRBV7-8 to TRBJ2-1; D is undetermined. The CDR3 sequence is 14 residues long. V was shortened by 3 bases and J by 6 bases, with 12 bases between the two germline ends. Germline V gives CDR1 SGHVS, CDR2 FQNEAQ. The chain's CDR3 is CASSFSRPLNEQFF. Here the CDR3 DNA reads TGTGCCAGCAGCTTCAGTCGGCCCCTCAATGAGCAGTTCTTC.

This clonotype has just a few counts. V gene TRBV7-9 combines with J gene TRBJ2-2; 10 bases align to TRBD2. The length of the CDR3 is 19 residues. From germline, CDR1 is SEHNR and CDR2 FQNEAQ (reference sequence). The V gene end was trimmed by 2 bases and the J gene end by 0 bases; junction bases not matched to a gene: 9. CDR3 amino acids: CASSLNPLGLAANTGELFF. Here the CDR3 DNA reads TGTGCCAGCAGCTTAAACCCCCTCGGACTAGCGGCGAACACCGGGGAGCTGTTTTTT.

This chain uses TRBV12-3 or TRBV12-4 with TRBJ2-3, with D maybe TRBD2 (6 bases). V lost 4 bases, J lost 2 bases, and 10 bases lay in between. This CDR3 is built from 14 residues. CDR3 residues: CASSWSDYTDTQYF. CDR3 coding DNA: TGTGCCAGCAGTTGGTCGGACTACACAGATACGCAGTATTTT.

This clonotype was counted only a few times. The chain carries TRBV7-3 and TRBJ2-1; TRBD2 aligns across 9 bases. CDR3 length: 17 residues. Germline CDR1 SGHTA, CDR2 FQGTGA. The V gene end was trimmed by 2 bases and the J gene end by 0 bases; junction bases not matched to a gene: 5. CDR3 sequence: CASSLAGGLNSYNEQFF. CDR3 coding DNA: TGTGCCAGCAGCTTAGCGGGGGGGCTAAACTCCTACAATGAGCAGTTCTTC. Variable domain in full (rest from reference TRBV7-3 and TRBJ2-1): GAGVSQTPSNKVTEKGKYVELRCDPISGHTALYWYRQSLGQGPEFLIYFQGTGAADDSGLPNDRFFAVRPEGSVSTLKIQRTERGDSAVYLCASSLAGGLNSYNEQFFGPGTRLTVL.